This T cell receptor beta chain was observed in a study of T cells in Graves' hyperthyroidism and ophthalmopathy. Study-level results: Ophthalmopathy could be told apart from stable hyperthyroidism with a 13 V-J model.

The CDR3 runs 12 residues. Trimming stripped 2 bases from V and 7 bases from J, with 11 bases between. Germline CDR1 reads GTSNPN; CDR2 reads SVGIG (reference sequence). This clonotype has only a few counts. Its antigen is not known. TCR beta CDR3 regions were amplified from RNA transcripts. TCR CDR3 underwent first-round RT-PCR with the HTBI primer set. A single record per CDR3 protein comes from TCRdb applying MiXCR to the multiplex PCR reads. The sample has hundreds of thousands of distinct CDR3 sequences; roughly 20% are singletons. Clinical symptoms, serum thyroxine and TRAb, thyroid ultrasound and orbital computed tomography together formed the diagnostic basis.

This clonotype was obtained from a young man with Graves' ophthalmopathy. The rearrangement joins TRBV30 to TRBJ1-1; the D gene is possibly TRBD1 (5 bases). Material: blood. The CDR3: CAWSPGAGEAFF. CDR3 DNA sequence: TGTGCCTGGAGTCCTGGGGCCGGTGAAGCTTTCTTT.